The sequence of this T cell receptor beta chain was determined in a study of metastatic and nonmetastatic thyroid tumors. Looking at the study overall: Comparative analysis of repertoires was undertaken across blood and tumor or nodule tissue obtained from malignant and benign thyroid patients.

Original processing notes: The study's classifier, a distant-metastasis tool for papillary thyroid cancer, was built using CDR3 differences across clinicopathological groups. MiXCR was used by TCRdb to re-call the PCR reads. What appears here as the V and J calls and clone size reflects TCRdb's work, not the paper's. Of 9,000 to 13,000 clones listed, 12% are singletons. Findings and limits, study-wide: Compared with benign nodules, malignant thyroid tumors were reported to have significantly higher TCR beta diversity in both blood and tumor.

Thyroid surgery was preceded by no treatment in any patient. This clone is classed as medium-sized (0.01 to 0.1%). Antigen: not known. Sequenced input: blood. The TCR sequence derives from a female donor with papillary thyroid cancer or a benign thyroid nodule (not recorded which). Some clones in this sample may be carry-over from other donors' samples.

CDR3 DNA sequence: TGTGCCAGCAGTTTAACCGGGACAGCTGGAAACACCATATATTTT. Protein product: CASSLTGTAGNTIYF. The J gene is TRBJ1-3, the V gene TRBV27; 7 bases match TRBD1. The CDR3 totals 15 residues. Trimming at V came to 2 bases and at J to 2 bases, leaving 3 bases not matched to a gene. Germline CDR1 is MNHEY and CDR2 is SMNVEV (reference sequence).